The rows below give T cell receptor beta chains drawn from one sample of a study of blood T cell repertoires in COVID-19. Some clones are missing from TCRdb's copy, which holds only in-frame ones; the method was immunoSEQ multiplex PCR. The top ten hold under 2% of the sample, which has fewer than 250,000 clones, about 88% seen once. Sequenced input: peripheral blood. All receptors come from a man between 65 and 85 years old with acute or convalescent COVID-19. Both conserved end residues are part of each CDR3. The D gene is left open where the match is weak.

J gene	D gene	V gene	CDR3 protein	CDR3 DNA
TRBJ1-5	.	TRBV2	CASSTGINQPQHF	TGTGCCAGCAGCACAGGTATCAATCAGCCCCAGCATTTT
TRBJ1-5	.	TRBV5-1	CASSFLGDNQPQHF	TGCGCCAGCAGCTTTCTCGGGGACAATCAGCCCCAGCATTTT
TRBJ2-3	TRBD1	TRBV5-5	CASSPLDRATDTQYF	TGTGCCAGCAGCCCTCTGGACAGGGCCACAGATACGCAGTATTTT
TRBJ1-1	.	TRBV5-6	CASSLPPTEAFF	TGTGCCAGCAGCCTACCCCCCACTGAAGCTTTCTTT
TRBJ1-5	TRBD1	TRBV4-1	CASSVERGQFFNQPQHF	TGCGCCAGCAGCGTAGAACGGGGACAGTTCTTCAATCAGCCCCAGCATTTT
TRBJ2-7	TRBD2	TRBV11-3	CASSLGAGDYYEQYF	TGTGCCAGCAGCTTAGGGGCGGGAGATTACTACGAGCAGTACTTC
TRBJ2-5	TRBD2	TRBV2	CASSDLAGGGETQYF	TGTGCCAGCAGTGACCTAGCGGGAGGTGGGGAGACCCAGTACTTC
TRBJ2-1	TRBD2	TRBV9	CASSDPTSGRAENEQFF	TGTGCCAGCAGCGACCCGACTAGCGGGAGGGCGGAAAATGAGCAGTTCTTC
TRBJ2-2	.	TRBV9	CASSVATSSHTGELFF	TGTGCCAGCAGCGTAGCTACTAGCTCGCACACCGGGGAGCTGTTTTTT
TRBJ1-1	.	TRBV28	CASSFSSNTEAFF	TGTGCCAGCAGTTTTTCGTCCAACACTGAAGCTTTCTTT
TRBJ2-5	TRBD2	TRBV5-1	CASSLGGSGRARETQYF	TGCGCCAGCAGCTTGGGAGGTAGCGGGAGGGCCCGAGAGACCCAGTACTTC
TRBJ1-2	TRBD1	TRBV7-9	CASSRTTGNYGYTF	TGTGCCAGCAGTCGTACGACAGGGAACTATGGCTACACCTTC
TRBJ1-5	.	TRBV5-1	CASSTDGDSNQPQHF	TGCGCCAGCAGCACGGACGGGGATAGCAATCAGCCCCAGCATTTT
TRBJ2-3	TRBD1	TRBV5-1	CASSWGQNTDTQYF	TGCGCCAGCAGCTGGGGACAGAACACAGATACGCAGTATTTT
TRBJ2-1	TRBD1	TRBV27	CASSLRRTGGNEQFF	TGTGCCAGCAGTTTAAGGCGGACAGGGGGCAATGAGCAGTTCTTC
TRBJ1-5	TRBD1	TRBV18	CASSPRYEGAGQPQHF	TGTGCCAGCTCACCACGTTATGAGGGGGCGGGTCAGCCCCAGCATTTT